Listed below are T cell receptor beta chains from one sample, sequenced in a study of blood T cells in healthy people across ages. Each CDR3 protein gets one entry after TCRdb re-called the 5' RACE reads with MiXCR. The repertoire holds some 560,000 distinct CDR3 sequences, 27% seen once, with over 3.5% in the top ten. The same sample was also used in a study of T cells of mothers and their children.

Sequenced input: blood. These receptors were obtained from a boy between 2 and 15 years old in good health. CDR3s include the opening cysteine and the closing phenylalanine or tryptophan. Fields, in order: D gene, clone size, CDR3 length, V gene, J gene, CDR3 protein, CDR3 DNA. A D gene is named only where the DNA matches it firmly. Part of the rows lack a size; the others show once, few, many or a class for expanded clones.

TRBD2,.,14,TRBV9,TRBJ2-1,CASSVFGTSEEQFF,TGTGCCAGCAGCGTTTTCGGGACTAGTGAGGAGCAGTTCTTC
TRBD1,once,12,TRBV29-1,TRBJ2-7,CSVQGQGQEQYF,TGCAGCGTTCAAGGACAGGGTCAAGAGCAGTACTTC
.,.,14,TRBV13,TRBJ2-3,CASSLQTGTDTQYF,TGTGCCAGCAGCTTACAAACAGGCACAGATACGCAGTATTTT
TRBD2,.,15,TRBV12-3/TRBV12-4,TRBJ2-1,CASSLASSGHNEQFF,TGTGCCAGCAGTTTGGCGTCTAGCGGGCACAATGAGCAGTTCTTC
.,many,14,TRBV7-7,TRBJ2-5,CASSVGGYQETQYF,TGTGCCAGCAGTGTTGGAGGGTACCAAGAGACCCAGTACTTC
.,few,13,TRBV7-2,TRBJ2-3,CASSSPWRDTQYF,TGTGCCAGCAGCTCTCCCTGGAGGGATACGCAGTATTTT
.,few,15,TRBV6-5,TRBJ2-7,CASSYYSDGVYEQYF,TGTGCCAGCAGTTATTATTCGGACGGGGTTTACGAGCAGTACTTC
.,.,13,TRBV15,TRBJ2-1,CATSSRTYNEQFF,TGTGCCACCAGCAGCAGGACGTACAATGAGCAGTTCTTC
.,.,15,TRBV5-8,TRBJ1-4,CASSPKGRTNEKLFF,TGTGCCAGCAGCCCCAAGGGGAGGACTAATGAAAAACTGTTTTTT
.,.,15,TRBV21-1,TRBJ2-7,CASQVEGASSYEQYF,TGTGCCAGCCAGGTGGAGGGAGCGAGCTCCTACGAGCAGTACTTC
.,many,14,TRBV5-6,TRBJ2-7,CASSHEAGPYEQYF,TGTGCCAGCAGCCATGAGGCAGGGCCCTACGAGCAGTACTTC
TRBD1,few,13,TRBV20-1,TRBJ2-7,CSARDRGYYEQYF,TGCAGTGCCCGGGACAGAGGATACTACGAGCAGTACTTC
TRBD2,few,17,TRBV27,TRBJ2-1,CASNLLKLAGGPREQFF,TGTGCCAGCAACCTCCTAAAACTAGCGGGAGGGCCTCGGGAGCAGTTCTTC
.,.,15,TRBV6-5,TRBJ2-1,CASSPSAEDYNEQFF,TGTGCCAGCAGTCCATCCGCGGAAGACTACAATGAGCAGTTCTTC
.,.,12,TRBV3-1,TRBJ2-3,CASTGAGDTQYF,TGTGCCAGCACGGGGGCCGGAGATACGCAGTATTTT
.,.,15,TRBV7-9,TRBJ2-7,CASSFGRTGSYEQYF,TGTGCCAGCAGCTTTGGTAGGACGGGGTCCTACGAGCAGTACTTC
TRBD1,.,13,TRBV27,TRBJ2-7,CASRIQGTYEQYF,TGTGCCAGCAGGATACAGGGGACCTACGAGCAGTACTTC
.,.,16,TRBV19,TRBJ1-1,CASSTWVDNMNTEAFF,TGTGCCAGTAGTACCTGGGTGGACAACATGAACACTGAAGCTTTCTTT
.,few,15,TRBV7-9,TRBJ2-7,CASSLVTGRRYEQYF,TGTGCCAGCAGCTTAGTAACAGGGAGGCGCTACGAGCAGTACTTC
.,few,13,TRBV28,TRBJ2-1,CASDVTGHNEQFF,TGTGCCAGCGATGTGACAGGACACAATGAGCAGTTCTTC
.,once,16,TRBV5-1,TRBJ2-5,CASSPYGGMLQETQYF,TGCGCCAGCAGCCCATATGGTGGCATGCTTCAAGAGACCCAGTACTTC
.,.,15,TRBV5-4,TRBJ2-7,CASSLPNRGLYEQYF,TGTGCCAGCAGCTTGCCGAACAGGGGACTCTACGAGCAGTACTTC
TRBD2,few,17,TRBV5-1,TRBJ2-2,CASSLTGRAGNTGELFF,TGCGCCAGCAGCTTGACCGGGAGGGCCGGGAACACCGGGGAGCTGTTTTTT
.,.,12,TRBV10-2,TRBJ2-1,CASSESTPEQFF,TGCGCCAGCAGTGAGTCTACCCCTGAGCAGTTCTTC
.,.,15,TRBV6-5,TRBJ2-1,CASSYSTGRSNEQFF,TGTGCCAGCAGTTACTCCACAGGGAGAAGTAATGAGCAGTTCTTC
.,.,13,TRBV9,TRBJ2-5,CASSGPAGETQYF,TGTGCCAGCAGCGGACCCGCCGGGGAGACCCAGTACTTC
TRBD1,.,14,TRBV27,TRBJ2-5,CASSGTGEQETQYF,TGTGCCAGCAGTGGGACAGGGGAGCAAGAGACCCAGTACTTC
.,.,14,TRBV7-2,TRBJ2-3,CASSLVYGTDTQYF,TGTGCCAGCAGCTTAGTTTACGGCACAGATACGCAGTATTTT
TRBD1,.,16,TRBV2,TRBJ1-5,CASSQTTGGPNQPQHF,TGTGCCAGCAGTCAAACGACAGGGGGCCCCAATCAGCCCCAGCATTTT
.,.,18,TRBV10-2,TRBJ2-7,CASSESYERRDVSYEQYF,TGCGCCAGCAGTGAGTCCTATGAACGCCGGGACGTTTCCTACGAGCAGTACTTC
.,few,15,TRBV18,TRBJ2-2,CASSPQDDPTGELFF,TGTGCCAGCTCACCACAGGACGACCCGACCGGGGAGCTGTTTTTT
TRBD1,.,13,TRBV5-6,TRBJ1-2,CASSSTTGGGYTF,TGTGCCAGCAGCTCAACGACAGGGGGCGGCTACACCTTC
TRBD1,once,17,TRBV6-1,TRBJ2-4,CASLGQGTILAKNIQYF,TGTGCCAGCCTGGGACAGGGGACGATATTAGCCAAAAACATTCAGTACTTC
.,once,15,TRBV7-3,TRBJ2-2,CASSFRGLNTGELFF,TGTGCCAGCAGCTTTCGGGGCCTTAACACCGGGGAGCTGTTTTTT
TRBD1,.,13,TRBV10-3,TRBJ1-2,CAISETTGNGYTF,TGTGCCATCAGTGAGACGACAGGGAATGGCTACACCTTC
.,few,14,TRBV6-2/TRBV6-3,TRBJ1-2,CASSYRPASGGYTF,TGTGCCAGCAGTTACCGTCCGGCGTCTGGCGGCTACACCTTC
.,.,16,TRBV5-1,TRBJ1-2,CASSKDGGGGPYGYTF,TGCGCCAGCAGCAAGGATGGGGGCGGAGGTCCATATGGCTACACCTTC
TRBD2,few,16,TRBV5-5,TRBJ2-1,CASSPLAGARLIEQFF,TGTGCCAGCAGCCCTCTAGCGGGGGCTCGCCTTATTGAGCAGTTCTTC
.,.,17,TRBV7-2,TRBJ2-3,CASSLPTSFERADTQYF,TGTGCCAGCAGCTTACCTACTAGCTTCGAACGGGCAGATACGCAGTATTTT
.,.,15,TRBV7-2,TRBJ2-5,CASSLTGTAGGAQYF,TGTGCCAGCAGCTTAACGGGGACAGCAGGGGGGGCCCAGTACTTC
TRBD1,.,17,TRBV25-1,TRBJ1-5,CASSEPRTGGGNQPQHF,TGTGCCAGCAGTGAGCCAAGAACAGGGGGCGGCAATCAGCCCCAGCATTTT
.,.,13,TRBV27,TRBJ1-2,CASSQRDDYGYTF,TGTGCCAGCAGTCAAAGGGACGACTATGGCTACACCTTC
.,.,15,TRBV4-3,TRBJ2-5,CASSQDPEGVREQYF,TGCGCCAGCAGCCAAGATCCCGAAGGGGTCAGGGAGCAGTACTTC
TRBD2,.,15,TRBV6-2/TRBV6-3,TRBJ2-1,CASSLGAGPYNEQFF,TGTGCCAGCAGTCTGGGAGCGGGGCCCTACAATGAGCAGTTCTTC
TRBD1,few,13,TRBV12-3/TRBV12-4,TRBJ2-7,CASTRQGAYEQYF,TGTGCCAGCACCCGACAGGGGGCCTACGAGCAGTACTTC
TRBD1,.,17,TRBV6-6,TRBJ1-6,CASSLRSGQARNSPLHF,TGTGCCAGCAGCTTACGCTCGGGACAGGCTAGAAATTCACCCCTCCACTTT
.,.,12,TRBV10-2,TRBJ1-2,CASSLQGSGYTF,TGCGCCAGCTCCCTGCAGGGCTCTGGCTACACCTTC
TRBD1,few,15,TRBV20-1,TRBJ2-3,CSARRGTGGTDTQYF,TGCAGTGCTAGACGCGGGACAGGGGGCACAGATACGCAGTATTTT
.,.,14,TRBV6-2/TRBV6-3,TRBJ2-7,CASSTPNGSGEQYF,TGTGCCAGCAGTACCCCTAATGGGAGTGGCGAGCAGTACTTC
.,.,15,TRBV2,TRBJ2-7,CASSEAAFGSYEQYF,TGTGCCAGCAGTGAAGCAGCCTTTGGATCGTACGAGCAGTACTTC
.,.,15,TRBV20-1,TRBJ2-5,CSASPPTRGQETQYF,TGCAGTGCTAGCCCACCCACACGGGGCCAAGAGACCCAGTACTTC
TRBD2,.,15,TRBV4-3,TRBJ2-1,CASSQGAGGNNEQFF,TGCGCCAGCAGCCAAGGAGCGGGAGGGAACAATGAGCAGTTCTTC
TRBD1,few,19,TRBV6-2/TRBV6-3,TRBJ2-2,CASRNPAYRGWPNTGELFF,TGTGCCAGCAGAAATCCTGCCTACAGGGGATGGCCGAACACCGGGGAGCTGTTTTTT
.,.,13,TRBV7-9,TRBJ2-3,CASSPDTTDTQYF,TGTGCCAGCAGCCCGGACACAACAGATACGCAGTATTTT
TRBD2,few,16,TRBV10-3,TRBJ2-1,CAISESMGLPYNEQFF,TGTGCCATCAGTGAGTCGATGGGACTACCCTACAATGAGCAGTTCTTC
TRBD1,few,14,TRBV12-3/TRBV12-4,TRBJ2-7,CASSPQTGAYEQYF,TGTGCCAGCAGTCCCCAGACAGGGGCCTACGAGCAGTACTTC
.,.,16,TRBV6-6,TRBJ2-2,CASAGGPGLGTGELFF,TGTGCCAGCGCTGGGGGGCCGGGACTCGGGACCGGGGAGCTGTTTTTT
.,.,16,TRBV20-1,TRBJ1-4,CSARAGRGTTNEKLFF,TGCAGTGCTAGGGCGGGACGCGGTACAACTAATGAAAAACTGTTTTTT
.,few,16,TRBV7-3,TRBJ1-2,CASSLTPWGARYGYTF,TGTGCCAGCAGCTTAACCCCGTGGGGGGCGAGGTATGGCTACACCTTC